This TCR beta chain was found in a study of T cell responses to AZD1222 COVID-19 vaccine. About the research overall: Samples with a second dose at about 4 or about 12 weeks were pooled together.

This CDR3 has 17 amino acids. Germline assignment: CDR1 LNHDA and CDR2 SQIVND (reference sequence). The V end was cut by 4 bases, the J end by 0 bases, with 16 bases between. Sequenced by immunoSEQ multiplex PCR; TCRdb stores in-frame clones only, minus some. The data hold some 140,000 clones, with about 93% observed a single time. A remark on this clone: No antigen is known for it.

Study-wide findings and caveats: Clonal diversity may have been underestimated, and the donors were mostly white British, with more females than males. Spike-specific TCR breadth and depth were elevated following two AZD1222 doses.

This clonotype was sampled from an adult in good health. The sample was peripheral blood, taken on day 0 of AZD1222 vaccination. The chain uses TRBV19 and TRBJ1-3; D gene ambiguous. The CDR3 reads CASSKGVLRSSGNTIYF. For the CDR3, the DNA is TGTGCCAGTAGTAAGGGAGTGTTACGATCCTCTGGAAACACCATATATTTT.